This TCR beta chain was profiled in a study of cytomegalovirus exposure and HLA in healthy donors. Study conclusions and caveats: With DRB1 most and HLA-C fewest, TCR association rates differed between HLA loci in a later analysis. A prior analysis recorded that most TCR beta V segments were productive about 87% or about 30% of the time. Donor immune exposure was known only as CMV serostatus. In a later analysis, productive TCRs from donors in an Asian-associated ancestry cluster reportedly carried fewer N-insertions than the cohort mean.

Remarks on this clone: Antigen unknown.

The primer mix had 60 Vbeta and 13 Jbeta primers. Generated by immunoSEQ multiplex PCR, the TCRdb table keeps only in-frame clones and is missing some. The sample includes fewer than 200,000 clones, around 73% of them seen just once. This CDR3 spans 15 amino acids. V was cut by 6 bases and J by 5 bases, with 19 bases left in between. Germline CDR1 is MNHEY and CDR2 is SVGAGI. The sample consisted of PBMCs. The J gene is TRBJ1-2, the V gene TRBV6-5; D is unclear. The source of this sequence is a man aged 55 to 69 in good health and CMV-seronegative. The CDR3 sequence is CASSRAGEGPYGYTF. The CDR3 region has the DNA TGTGCCAGCAGCCGAGCGGGTGAGGGTCCGTATGGCTACACCTTC.